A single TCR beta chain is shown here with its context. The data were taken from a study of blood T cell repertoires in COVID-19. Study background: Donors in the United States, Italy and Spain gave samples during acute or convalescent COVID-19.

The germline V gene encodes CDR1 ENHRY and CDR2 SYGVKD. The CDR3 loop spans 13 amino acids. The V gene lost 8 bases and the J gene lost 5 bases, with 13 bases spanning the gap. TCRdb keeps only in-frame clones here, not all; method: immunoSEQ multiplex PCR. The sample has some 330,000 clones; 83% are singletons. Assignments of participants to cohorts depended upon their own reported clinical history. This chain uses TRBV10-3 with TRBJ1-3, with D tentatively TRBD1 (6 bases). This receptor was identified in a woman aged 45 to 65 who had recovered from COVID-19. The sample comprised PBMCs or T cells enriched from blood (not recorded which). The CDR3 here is CAILQGTRNTIYF. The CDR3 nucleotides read TGTGCCATCTTGCAGGGGACCCGAAACACCATATATTTT.